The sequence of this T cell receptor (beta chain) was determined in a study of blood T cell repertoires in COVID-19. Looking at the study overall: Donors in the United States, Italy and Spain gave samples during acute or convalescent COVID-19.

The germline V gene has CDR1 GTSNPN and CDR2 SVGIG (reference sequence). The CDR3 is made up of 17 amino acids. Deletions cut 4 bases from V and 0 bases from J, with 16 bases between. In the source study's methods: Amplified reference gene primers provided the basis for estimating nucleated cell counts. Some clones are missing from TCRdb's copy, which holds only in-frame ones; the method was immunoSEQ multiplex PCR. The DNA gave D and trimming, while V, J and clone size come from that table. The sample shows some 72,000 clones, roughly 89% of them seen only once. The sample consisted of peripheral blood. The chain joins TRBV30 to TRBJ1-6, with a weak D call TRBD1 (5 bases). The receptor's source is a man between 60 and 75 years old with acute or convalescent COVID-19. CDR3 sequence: CAWIPDSAFSYNSPLHF. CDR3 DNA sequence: TGTGCCTGGATTCCTGACAGTGCCTTCTCCTATAATTCACCCCTCCACTTT.